The 21 T cell receptor beta chains reported below all come from one sample, sequenced in a study of T cell responses to AZD1222 COVID-19 vaccine. Generated by immunoSEQ multiplex PCR, the TCRdb table keeps only in-frame clones and is missing some. The data show about 120,000 clones, about 86% seen once. The specimen comprised peripheral blood, sampled on day 0 of AZD1222 vaccination. Receptors were obtained from an adult in good health.

This chain connects TRBV29-1 to TRBJ1-1; a weak D match, TRBD1 (6 bases). Germline lookup yields CDR1 SQVTM and CDR2 ANQGSEA. The CDR3 is 13 residues long. V lost 7 bases and J 0 bases, leaving 12 bases between the germline ends. The DNA for the CDR3 is TGCAGCGCGGGGGCATTTATGAACACTGAAGCTTTCTTT. Encoded protein: CSAGAFMNTEAFF.

The V gene is TRBV3-1 (or the pseudogene TRBV3-2), the J gene TRBJ1-1; D is perhaps TRBD1 (5 bases). The V gene lost 1 base and the J gene lost 6 bases, with 15 bases spanning the gap. The V gene's germline CDR1 is LGHDT and CDR2 YNNKEL (reference sequence). This CDR3 contains 15 residues. The CDR3 nucleotides are TGTGCCAGCAGCCAAGTCAGACTCCTGGGGGCTGAAGCTTTCTTT. Translated, it gives CASSQVRLLGAEAFF.

V gene TRBV7-9 combines with J gene TRBJ2-3; 8 nucleotides line up with TRBD2. Germline V gene sequence: CDR1 SEHNR, CDR2 FQNEAQ (reference sequence). The trim removed 3 bases at V and 4 bases at J, leaving 6 bases unmatched. The CDR3 extends over 15 amino acids. For the CDR3, the DNA is TGTGCCAGCAGCTTTCCGAGCGGGAGCCCAGATACGCAGTATTTT. Translated: CASSFPSGSPDTQYF.

V gene TRBV9 combines with J gene TRBJ1-4; D is undetermined. V dropped 2 bases and J dropped 10 bases, with 12 bases sitting between them. The CDR3 totals 13 residues. CDR1 is SGDLS and CDR2 is YYNGEE in the germline V gene. The CDR3 DNA reads as TGTGCCAGCAGCGTGGGGAGAAGCGGAAAACTGTTTTTT. It specifies CASSVGRSGKLFF.

This chain uses TRBV6-1 with TRBJ1-2, with D maybe TRBD1 (6 bases). Germline V lookup: CDR1 MNHNS, CDR2 SASEGT. The CDR3 totals 14 residues. V shed 4 bases and J shed 3 bases, with 12 bases lying between them. The CDR3, as DNA: TGTGCCAGCAGTGTCCAACAGGGTTACTATGGCTACACCTTC. Translated: CASSVQQGYYGYTF.

The chain recombines TRBV5-4 with TRBJ2-7, with D maybe TRBD1 (6 bases). From germline, CDR1 is SGHNT and CDR2 YYREEE (reference sequence). The V end was cut by 1 base, the J end by 1 base, with 12 bases between. CDR3 length equals 15 residues. The CDR3 is CASSLSVGASYEQYF. CDR3 nucleotide sequence: TGTGCCAGCAGCTTGTCAGTGGGGGCATCCTACGAGCAGTACTTC.

The chain couples TRBV7-2 to TRBJ2-7, with D perhaps given as TRBD1 or TRBD2 (5 bases each). CDR1 and CDR2 (germline): SGHTA, FQGNSA. Trimming pared 0 bases from V and 3 bases from J, leaving 9 bases between. CDR3 length: 14 residues. The CDR3 spells CASSLAGTGYEQYF. The CDR3 bases are TGTGCCAGCAGCTTAGCGGGGACCGGCTACGAGCAGTACTTC.

This clone turned up a few times. The chain employs TRBV4-2 and TRBJ1-3; D is unclear. The CDR3 sequence is 16 residues long. Germline values: CDR1 LGHNA, CDR2 YNFKEQ. The V end lost 2 bases, the J end lost 0 bases, and 11 bases lay between the germline ends. The DNA of the CDR3 is TGTGCCAGCAGCCAAATTAATACCAACTCTGGAAACACCATATATTTT. It encodes CASSQINTNSGNTIYF.

A note on this clone: This CDR3 is also generated by other DNA sequences in the sample. This sequence joins TRBV28 and TRBJ1-1; a weak D match, TRBD1 (5 bases). Trimming took 4 bases from V and 4 from J, leaving 13 bases between them. Germline V lookup: CDR1 MDHEN, CDR2 SYDVKM. The CDR3 is made up of 14 amino acids. CDR3 residues: CASSSGQGGTEAFF. The CDR3 DNA reads TGTGCCAGCAGTTCGGGGCAGGGCGGCACTGAAGCTTTCTTT.

V and J are TRBV28 and TRBJ1-4; 7 positions match TRBD1. The V gene end was trimmed by 7 bases and the J gene end by 13 bases; junction bases not matched to a gene: 9. This CDR3 contains 12 residues. In germline, CDR1 is MDHEN, CDR2 SYDVKM. The CDR3 bases are TGTGCCAGCACATTAGGGGGCGCAGGACTGTTTTTT. The encoded protein is CASTLGGAGLFF.

This sequence joins TRBV27 and TRBJ2-6; 9 nucleotides match TRBD1. V lost 6 bases and J lost 0; bases outside the gene matches: 15. Germline CDR1 and CDR2: MNHEY and SMNVEV (reference sequence). This CDR3 region has 20 residues. This chain's CDR3 is CASSFSIRDRESSGANVLTF. Here the CDR3 DNA reads TGTGCCAGCAGCTTTTCCATCCGGGACAGGGAAAGCTCTGGGGCCAACGTCCTGACTTTC.

The genes are TRBV6-1 and TRBJ1-2; D may be TRBD1 (6 bases). The germline CDR1 and CDR2 sequences are MNHNS and SASEGT. V lost 2 bases, J lost 1 base, and 14 bases lay in between. The CDR3 totals 16 residues. The CDR3: CASSETEGHYNYGYTF. In nucleotides, the CDR3 is TGTGCCAGCAGTGAAACAGAGGGACACTATAACTATGGCTACACCTTC.

The chain uses TRBV5-6 and TRBJ1-1; 9 bases are shared with TRBD1. CDR3 size: 18 residues. Germline CDR1 SGHDT, CDR2 YYEEEE. With 3 bases clipped from V and 5 bases from J, the junction kept 17 bases outside the gene matches. For the CDR3, the DNA is TGTGCCAGCAGCTCGTTGATGGAAGGACAGGGGAGAAGGACTGAAGCTTTCTTT. Encoded protein: CASSSLMEGQGRRTEAFF.

The chain joins TRBV10-3 to TRBJ2-7; possible D gene TRBD2, 5 bases. The CDR3 consists of 12 residues. Between the trimmed V and J ends, which lost 4 bases and 6 bases, there was a span of 10 bases. Germline CDR1 ENHRY, CDR2 SYGVKD. The CDR3 DNA reads as TGTGCCATCAGTGCAGGAAGCGGCGAGCAGTACTTC. Translating it yields CAISAGSGEQYF.

The gene calls are TRBV2 and TRBJ1-2; 7 bases map to TRBD1. The CDR3 runs to 12 residues. V was clipped by 7 bases and J by 8 bases; unmatched bases: 7. CDR1 is SNHLY and CDR2 is FYNNEI in the germline V gene. The CDR3 is CASTPTGRGYTF. CDR3 in DNA: TGTGCCAGCACTCCGACAGGGCGAGGCTACACCTTC.

This chain connects TRBV28 to TRBJ2-3; TRBD2 matches 8 bases. V trimming: 10 bases; J trimming: 5 bases; junction bases outside the gene matches: 14. The CDR3 totals 15 residues. Germline values: CDR1 MDHEN, CDR2 SYDVKM. The DNA for the CDR3 is TGTGCCACAACCCCGGGGGGGGCTCGGGTAGATACGCAGTATTTT. Translated, it gives CATTPGGARVDTQYF.

The V and J genes are TRBV11-3 and TRBJ2-2; D possibly corresponds to TRBD1 (7 bases). Germline CDR1 and CDR2: SGHNT and YENEEA. The CDR3 runs 14 residues. Trimming stripped 5 bases from V and 9 bases from J, with 16 bases between. For the CDR3, the DNA is TGTGCCAGCAGCCCAGGGGGGTGGGACTGGGAGCTGTTTTTT. Protein product: CASSPGGWDWELFF. Full variable domain (remainder filled in from reference TRBV11-3 and TRBJ2-2): EAGVVQSPRYKIIEKKQPVAFWCNPISGHNTLYWYLQNLGQGPELLIRYENEEAVDDSQLPKDRFSAERLKGVDSTLKIQPAELGDSAVYLCASSPGGWDWELFFGEGSRLTVL.

The chain couples TRBV6-5 to TRBJ1-5; the match to TRBD1 covers 10 bases. CDR3 length equals 15 residues. Germline values: CDR1 MNHEY, CDR2 SVGAGI. The trim removed 6 bases at V and 2 bases at J, leaving 4 bases unmatched. The CDR3 region has the DNA TGTGCCAGCAGCTCGACAGGGGGCGGCAATCAGCCCCAGCATTTT. It translates to CASSSTGGGNQPQHF.

This clone was recorded once. This chain links TRBV14 with TRBJ1-2, with D perhaps TRBD1 (6 bases). The germline V gene has CDR1 SGHDN and CDR2 FVKESK. V gave up 0 bases and J gave up 5 bases, with 13 bases separating them. The CDR3 consists of 15 residues. The DNA of the CDR3 is TGTGCCAGCAGCCAAGAGTTGGGGGCTCCATATGGCTACACCTTC. It encodes CASSQELGAPYGYTF.

The V and J genes are TRBV2 and TRBJ1-3, with TRBD1 identical over 7 bases. Germline CDR1 and CDR2: SNHLY and FYNNEI. The CDR3 loop spans 15 amino acids. Trimming cost V 6 bases and J 2 bases; bases outside gene matches: 7. The CDR3 loop reads CASRETGFTGNTIYF. As DNA, the CDR3 is TGTGCCAGCAGGGAGACAGGGTTCACTGGAAACACCATATATTTT.

This clone has just one count. The CDR3 coding sequence is TGTGCCAGCAGCGTAGGGCCCCTCGCGCCCCTCCACTTT. Residues: CASSVGPLAPLHF. The chain has TRBV9 and TRBJ1-6; D not resolved. The CDR3 contains 13 residues. Trimming removed 0 bases at V and 13 bases at J, with 11 bases between. Per germline, CDR1 SGDLS and CDR2 YYNGEE.